This passage covers 27 T cell receptor beta chains from one sample sequenced in a study of Ad26.COV2.S vaccination and SARS-CoV-2 variants. This table comes from immunoSEQ multiplex PCR, and its TCRdb copy is limited to in-frame clones, with some not included. This sample has roughly 500,000 clones, with roughly 89% found just once. Treatment in this sample: some 19 received Ad26.COV2.S at low or high dose, single or two shots; about 5 received placebo; per-sample allocation not given. Samples came from day 63 after the first vaccine or placebo injection. The source was peripheral blood, collected in a trial of Ad26.COV2.S vaccine versus placebo. The receptors stem from a person aged 18-60 years who received the Ad26.COV2.S COVID-19 vaccine or a placebo.

V gene TRBV4-1 combines with J gene TRBJ2-1; the D gene could be TRBD1 or TRBD2 (5 bases each). Trimming took 4 bases from V and 12 from J, leaving 10 bases between them. The germline V gene has CDR1 MGHRA and CDR2 YSYEKL. This CDR3 has 11 amino acids. CDR3 loop: CASSLEGRQFF. The CDR3 nucleotides read TGCGCCAGCAGCCTTGAGGGGAGGCAGTTCTTC.

This chain connects TRBV21-1 to TRBJ2-7; the table gives TRBD2 as D, unverified against the DNA. TRBV21-1 is described as a pseudogene. The CDR3 loop spans 20 amino acids. The CDR3 loop is CASSKDGGVYHRPLGYEQYF. DNA for the CDR3: TGTGCCAGCAGCAAAGACGGGGGGGTATACCACAGGCCCCTCGGCTACGAGCAGTACTTC.

The chain is built from TRBV11-1 and TRBJ2-7; possible D gene TRBD2, 5 bases. V lost 4 bases to trimming and J lost 0 bases, with 10 bases between them. This CDR3 has 14 amino acids. The germline CDR1 and CDR2 sequences are SGHAT and FQDESV (reference sequence). CDR3: CASSSGVSSYEQYF. Written as DNA, the CDR3 is TGTGCCAGCAGCTCCGGGGTTAGCTCCTACGAGCAGTACTTC. Full variable domain (remainder filled in from reference TRBV11-1 and TRBJ2-7): EAEVAQSPRYKITEKSQAVAFWCDPISGHATLYWYRQILGQGPELLVQFQDESVVDDSQLPKDRFSAERLKGVDSTLKIQPAELGDSAMYLCASSSGVSSYEQYFGPGTRLTVT.

The chain joins TRBV19 to TRBJ1-2, with D possibly being TRBD1 (6 bases). From germline, CDR1 is LNHDA and CDR2 SQIVND (reference sequence). The CDR3 runs to 14 residues. V gave up 3 bases and J gave up 8 bases, with 16 bases separating them. The CDR3 nucleotides read TGTGCCAGTAGTATTGTGGCAGGGGATGGAGGCTACACCTTC. Its protein product is CASSIVAGDGGYTF.

A word on this clone: This specimen includes other DNA sequences encoding the same CDR3. This chain connects TRBV19 to TRBJ1-6; unclear D gene. Trimming took off 6 bases at V and 6 bases at J, with 12 bases between the two ends. This CDR3 is built from 14 residues. Germline lookup yields CDR1 LNHDA and CDR2 SQIVND (reference sequence). The chain's CDR3 is CASSPGRGNSPLHF. The CDR3 DNA reads TGTGCCAGTAGCCCGGGCCGGGGTAATTCACCCCTCCACTTT.

This chain links TRBV5-1 with TRBJ1-1; 10 nucleotides agree with TRBD1. This CDR3 is built from 17 residues. V lost 3 bases and J lost 1; bases outside the gene matches: 9. Germline loops: CDR1 SGHRS, CDR2 YFSETQ. The CDR3, as DNA: TGCGCCAGCAGCTACAGACAGGGGGCTCCACCGAACACTGAAGCTTTCTTT. As protein: CASSYRQGAPPNTEAFF.

The rearrangement uses TRBV5-4 and TRBJ2-7; D is tentatively TRBD1 or TRBD2 (6 bases each). This CDR3 is 16 amino acids long. V dropped 4 bases and J dropped 3 bases, with 20 bases sitting between them. CDR1 and CDR2 from the germline V gene are SGHNT and YYREEE (reference sequence). In nucleotides, the CDR3 is TGTGCCAGCAGCCTGCTATCCGGGGGCCTTAACTACGAGCAGTACTTC. Protein: CASSLLSGGLNYEQYF.

This clone was seen once. The V call is TRBV28, the J call TRBJ2-7; D gene ambiguous. V was pared by 3 bases and J by 5 bases, with 17 bases between. CDR1 is MDHEN and CDR2 is SYDVKM in the germline V gene. CDR3 size: 15 residues. The CDR3 sequence is CASSFPPKGLDEQYF. The CDR3 region has the DNA TGTGCCAGCAGTTTCCCCCCCAAGGGTCTAGACGAGCAGTACTTC. Full variable domain (missing parts from reference TRBV28 and TRBJ2-7): DVKVTQSSRYLVKRTGEKVFLECVQDMDHENMFWYRQDPGLGLRLIYFSYDVKMKEKGDIPEGYSVSREKKERFSLILESASTNQTSMYLCASSFPPKGLDEQYFGPGTRLTVT.

Here the CDR3 reads CASSHQGLAGGVDTQYF. In DNA form, the CDR3 reads TGCGCCAGCAGCCACCAGGGACTAGCGGGAGGGGTAGATACGCAGTATTTT. The chain joins TRBV5-1 to TRBJ2-3, with 16 positions matching TRBD2. Per germline, CDR1 SGHRS and CDR2 YFSETQ. J lost 5 bases, V lost 4 bases, and 7 bases had no gene match. The CDR3 extends over 17 amino acids.

Only a few counts were recorded for this clone. V gene TRBV7-9 combines with J gene TRBJ2-7, with no clear D. Looked up from germline, CDR1 is SEHNR and CDR2 is FQNEAQ (reference sequence). V was shortened by 5 bases and J by 5 bases, with 16 bases between the two germline ends. The CDR3 is 14 residues long. As DNA, the CDR3 is TGTGCCAGCAGCCTCTCCCTCGACGGCGACGAGCAGTACTTC. It translates to CASSLSLDGDEQYF.

This chain uses TRBV10-2 with TRBJ2-7, with TRBD1 matching 10 bases. Germline CDR1 reads WSHSY; CDR2 reads SAAADI. Trimming at V came to 8 bases and at J to 4 bases, leaving 5 bases not matched to a gene. CDR3 length equals 13 residues. CDR3 nucleotide sequence: TGCGCCAGCGGGGGACAGGGGAGTTACGAGCAGTACGTC. This gives the protein CASGGQGSYEQYV.

The chain links TRBV7-3 to TRBJ2-3; no reliable D call. CDR3 length equals 13 residues. Germline V CDR1 and CDR2: SGHTA, FQGTGA. Deletions cut 1 base from V and 6 bases from J, with 8 bases between. The CDR3 DNA is TGTGCCAGCAGCTTAATCACTGGGGATACGCAGTATTTT. Translating it yields CASSLITGDTQYF.

The rearrangement links TRBV5-1 to TRBJ1-1; D not certain. The V end was cut by 3 bases, the J end by 4 bases, with 13 bases between. Germline CDR1 is SGHRS and CDR2 is YFSETQ. The length of the CDR3 is 14 residues. The CDR3 DNA follows: TGCGCCAGCAGCTACCTTAGTCGGGGCACTGAAGCTTTCTTT. As protein: CASSYLSRGTEAFF.

V is TRBV7-9 and J is TRBJ2-3, with 14 positions matching TRBD2. The CDR3 loop spans 19 amino acids. Germline V gene lookup returns CDR1 SEHNR and CDR2 FQNEAQ (reference sequence). Germline trimming cut 1 base from V and 6 bases from J; bases unmatched to any gene: 12. CDR3: CASSLGTGLAGGIGDTQYF. Here the CDR3 DNA reads TGTGCCAGCAGCTTAGGTACCGGACTAGCGGGAGGCATTGGGGATACGCAGTATTTT.

This CDR3 reads CASSPRVAGPSYNEQFF. The DNA of the CDR3 is TGTGCCAGCAGCCCTAGAGTAGCGGGACCCTCCTACAATGAGCAGTTCTTC. J is TRBJ2-1 and V is TRBV7-8, with 8 bases fitting TRBD2. The V gene end was trimmed by 5 bases and the J gene end by 0 bases; junction bases not matched to a gene: 9. The CDR3 totals 17 residues. In germline, CDR1 is SGHVS, CDR2 FQNEAQ.

This clone was observed once. This chain joins TRBV9 and TRBJ2-3; weak D call: TRBD1 (6 bases). The CDR3 extends over 18 amino acids. Germline lookup yields CDR1 SGDLS and CDR2 YYNGEE. V was cut by 4 bases and J by 1 base, with 22 bases left in between. In nucleotides, the CDR3 is TGTGCCAGCAGCCTCGACAGGCAGAGGGCCCGTGGCACAGATACGCAGTATTTT. As protein: CASSLDRQRARGTDTQYF.

This sequence joins TRBV18 and TRBJ1-1; 9 nucleotides match TRBD1. V lost 3 bases and J lost 1; bases outside the gene matches: 6. From germline, CDR1 is KGHSH and CDR2 LQKENI. The CDR3 has 16 amino acids. The CDR3 loop is CASSPRLGQGNTEAFF. The CDR3 region has the DNA TGTGCCAGCTCACCTCGCCTGGGACAGGGGAACACTGAAGCTTTCTTT.

The rearrangement uses TRBV28 and TRBJ1-3; D is uncertain. The CDR3 is 13 amino acids. Germline V gives CDR1 MDHEN, CDR2 SYDVKM. Between the trimmed V and J ends, which lost 5 bases and 4 bases, there was a span of 9 bases. The CDR3 sequence: CASSKVFGNTIYF. The CDR3 nucleotides read TGTGCCAGCAGTAAGGTCTTCGGAAACACCATATATTTT.

On this clone itself: The sample has other DNA sequences that encode this CDR3 too. The chain joins TRBV9 to TRBJ1-3; unclear D gene. V was shortened by 0 bases and J by 4 bases, with 8 bases between the two germline ends. Germline values: CDR1 SGDLS, CDR2 YYNGEE. The CDR3 has 14 amino acids. The CDR3 DNA reads as TGTGCCAGCAGCGTAGAGGGCCAGGGAAACACCATATATTTT. Encoded protein: CASSVEGQGNTIYF.

This clone came up a few times. This rearrangement joins TRBV27 to TRBJ1-2; weak D call: TRBD1 (6 bases). The CDR3 spans 15 residues. Germline lookup yields CDR1 MNHEY and CDR2 SMNVEV (reference sequence). Trimming took off 6 bases at V and 6 bases at J, with 20 bases between the two ends. CDR3: CASRENREKVHGYTF. As DNA, the CDR3 is TGTGCCAGCAGGGAAAACAGGGAGAAGGTCCATGGCTACACCTTC.

The chain has TRBV11-2 and TRBJ2-5, with 7 bases that match TRBD2. The germline CDR1 and CDR2 sequences are SGHAT and FQNNGV. The V segment lost 1 base and the J segment 2 bases; nucleotides outside the gene matches: 10. The CDR3 sequence is 17 residues long. The CDR3 is CASSLGPGTGGQETQYF. The CDR3 DNA follows: TGTGCCAGCAGCTTAGGGCCGGGGACGGGGGGTCAAGAGACCCAGTACTTC.

The chain recombines TRBV4-3 with TRBJ2-2, with D possibly being TRBD1 or TRBD2 (5 bases each). In germline, CDR1 is LGHNA, CDR2 YSLEER. V lost 1 base, J lost 5 bases, and 8 bases lay in between. CDR3 length: 14 amino acids. The CDR3 region has the DNA TGCGCCAGCAGCCAAGTTGGGGGTACCGGGGAGCTGTTTTTT. It encodes CASSQVGGTGELFF.

On this clone itself: Other DNA sequences of this sample code for an identical CDR3. The chain couples TRBV5-1 to TRBJ1-2; no firm D call. Germline V gives CDR1 SGHRS, CDR2 YFSETQ. Trimming took off 0 bases at V and 2 bases at J, with 8 bases between the two ends. CDR3 size: 14 residues. Written as DNA, the CDR3 is TGCGCCAGCAGCTTGGCGCTGGGAAACTATGGCTACACCTTC. Amino acids: CASSLALGNYGYTF.

The chain employs TRBV5-1 and TRBJ2-1, with 7 nucleotides matching TRBD1. This CDR3 is 14 amino acids long. Trimming at V came to 4 bases and at J to 5 bases, leaving 6 bases not matched to a gene. Germline CDR1 is SGHRS and CDR2 is YFSETQ. The CDR3 protein is CASSPTDRDNEQFF. For the CDR3, the DNA is TGCGCCAGCAGCCCAACCGACAGGGACAATGAGCAGTTCTTC.

The chain is built from TRBV5-1 and TRBJ2-3; D is unclear. Germline V gene sequence: CDR1 SGHRS, CDR2 YFSETQ. CDR3 length equals 14 residues. Deletions cut 0 bases from V and 7 bases from J, with 12 bases between. CDR3: CASSLGRTQNTQYF. The DNA of the CDR3 is TGCGCCAGCAGCTTGGGGCGGACCCAGAATACGCAGTATTTT.

This chain links TRBV6-5 with TRBJ2-2; TRBD1 matches at 7 bases. This CDR3 is 13 amino acids long. CDR1 MNHEY and CDR2 SVGAGI come from the germline V gene. DNA of the CDR3: TGTGCGGGCCGACAGGGCACGGCGGGGGAGCTGTTTTTT. It encodes CAGRQGTAGELFF.

The V call is TRBV16, the J call TRBJ1-2; no definite D call. V was trimmed by 3 bases and J by 3 bases, leaving 17 bases between them. This CDR3 has 16 residues. Germline assignment: CDR1 KGHSY and CDR2 FQNENV. The CDR3 bases are TGTGCCAGCAGCCATCTCAGGACCGGCGGGTACTATGGCTACACCTTC. Its protein is CASSHLRTGGYYGYTF. The entire variable domain, with the rest obtained from reference TRBV16 and TRBJ1-2, is as follows: GEEVAQTPKHLVRGEGQKAKLYCAPIKGHSYVFWYQQVLKNEFKFLISFQNENVFDETGMPKERFSAKCLPNSPCSLEIQATKLEDSAVYFCASSHLRTGGYYGYTFGSGTRLTVV.